The 2 T cell receptor beta chains below all came from one sample that was sequenced in a study of blood T cells in healthy people across ages. A second PCR of roughly 6 to 12 cycles used a sample-barcoded 5' primer and a J-beta primer mix. From the 5' RACE reads, TCRdb called clonotypes with MiXCR, one entry per CDR3 protein. The profile shows hundreds of thousands of distinct CDR3 sequences, under 70% of them singletons. Sequenced material: blood. The receptors were gathered from a man aged 60 to 75 in good health.

This clonotype was counted between two and nine times. One end of the junction does not line up with germline, which may come from a read error. V usage is TRBV12-3 or TRBV12-4 and J usage is TRBJ2-3, with D possibly being TRBD2 (6 bases). This CDR3 spans 14 amino acids. In nucleotides, the CDR3 is TGTGCCAGCAGTGTTGGGGGGAGAGCAGATGCGCAGTATTTT. It translates to CASSVGGRADAQYF.

This rearrangement joins TRBV5-5 to TRBJ2-2; 8 bases agree with TRBD1. Germline V gene sequence: CDR1 SGHKS, CDR2 YYEKEE (reference sequence). V dropped 4 bases and J dropped 5; count of bases not matched to a gene: 10. The CDR3 contains 16 residues. CDR3 residues: CASSQRQGSVTGELFF. The CDR3 DNA sequence: TGTGCCAGCAGCCAGCGACAGGGGAGTGTTACCGGGGAGCTGTTTTTT.